Described below is a single T cell receptor beta chain sequence and its context. Trimming stripped 2 bases from V and 0 bases from J, with 5 bases between. This CDR3 is built from 14 residues. Germline V CDR1 and CDR2: SGHAT, FQNNGV. These data are taken from a study of shared clonotypes between healthy human individuals. Sequencing was performed with immunoSEQ multiplex PCR; in TCRdb, only in-frame clones are kept and a portion is missing. Among more than 550,000 clones listed, roughly 87% were seen once. This chain connects TRBV11-2 to TRBJ1-3; no clear D. The sequenced sample was memory CD8+ T cells from PBMCs. As to subset: CD45RO+ cells pooled with CCR7-negative TemRA cells. The receptor was isolated from a man aged 18 to 30 in good health. Some clones in this sample may be carry-over from other donors' samples. CDR3 region: CASSLSGSGNTIYF. Here the CDR3 DNA reads TGTGCCAGCAGCTTAAGCGGCTCTGGAAACACCATATATTTT.